This T cell receptor beta chain appears in the sequencing data of a study of spatial heterogeneity in lung cancer. V was cut by 5 bases and J by 4 bases, with 24 bases left in between. Germline V lookup: CDR1 DFQATT, CDR2 SNEGSKA (reference sequence). There are 17 residues in the CDR3. This sample's time point: sample taken at primary tumor resection. No cell sorting; template was whole RNA from tumor, lung tissue or PBMC. TCRdb independently ran MiXCR on the 5' RACE reads; one entry per CDR3 protein. The data hold some 3,000 distinct CDR3 sequences, with roughly 12% observed a single time. This clonotype was recorded many times.

This clonotype originated in a male donor with early-stage non-small cell lung cancer. The source was normal lung tissue next to the tumor, collected at surgery. The chain uses TRBV20-1 and TRBJ1-3, with D tentatively TRBD1 (6 bases). Written as DNA, the CDR3 is TGCAGTGCTTCCCCCATGGGTGGGGGGGCCCCAGGAAACACCATATATTTT. As protein: CSASPMGGGAPGNTIYF.